Shown below are 22 T cell receptor beta chains from a single sample sequenced in a study of T cells after yellow fever vaccination. TCRdb redid the calling of the 5' RACE reads with MiXCR, one entry per CDR3 protein. The data show approximately 550,000 distinct CDR3 sequences, 15% to 20% seen once. The specimen was PBMCs, collected 15 days after the yellow fever booster vaccination. All receptors come from a man younger than 40 who received the YFV17D yellow fever vaccine.

Only a few counts were recorded for this clonotype. V and J are TRBV27 and TRBJ2-3; 9 bases agree with TRBD2. This CDR3 comprises 16 residues. Germline loops: CDR1 MNHEY, CDR2 SMNVEV (reference sequence). V shed 3 bases, J shed 6 bases, and the junction held 10 bases outside the gene matches. CDR3 residues: CASSFVSGRQGDTQYF. The CDR3, as DNA: TGTGCCAGCAGTTTTGTTAGCGGGAGACAAGGGGATACGCAGTATTTT.

The CDR3 here is CASSLKGQEETQYF. The CDR3 bases are TGTGCCAGCAGCTTAAAGGGACAAGAAGAGACCCAGTACTTC. V gene TRBV13 combines with J gene TRBJ2-5; tentatively, D is TRBD1 (6 bases). The CDR3 spans 14 residues. V was pared by 2 bases and J by 3 bases, with 10 bases between. Germline V gene data show CDR1 as PRHDT and CDR2 as FYEKMQ (reference sequence).

J is TRBJ1-3 and V is TRBV30; D gene uncertain. V lost 3 bases to trimming and J lost 6 bases, with 9 bases between them. Germline CDR1 and CDR2: GTSNPN and SVGIG (reference sequence). This CDR3 region has 12 residues. CDR3 in amino acids: CAWSRNPNTIYF. CDR3 DNA sequence: TGTGCCTGGAGCCGGAACCCAAACACCATATATTTT.

The chain recombines TRBV6-1 with TRBJ2-5; perhaps TRBD2 as D (6 bases). The V and J ends lost 6 bases and 9 bases respectively, with 20 bases between them. Germline CDR1 MNHNS, CDR2 SASEGT. CDR3 length: 14 amino acids. CDR3 in amino acids: CASRQGTALSAQYF. CDR3 coding DNA: TGTGCCAGCAGACAAGGGACTGCCTTATCGGCCCAGTACTTC.

The chain couples TRBV25-1 to TRBJ2-1; unclear D gene. The length of the CDR3 is 11 residues. Germline-derived CDR1 and CDR2 are MGHDK and SYGVNS. With 8 bases removed from V and 10 bases from J, the gap between germline ends came to 12 bases. The CDR3 region has the DNA TGTGCCAGCCCAGGACCCGGGGAGCAGTTCTTC. Translating it yields CASPGPGEQFF.

This clonotype was seen more than once but under ten times. This chain uses TRBV28 with TRBJ2-1; tentatively, D is TRBD2 (6 bases). From germline, CDR1 is MDHEN and CDR2 SYDVKM. The germline V and J ends were trimmed by 6 bases and 15 bases, with 24 bases remaining between them. This CDR3 spans 14 amino acids. For the CDR3, the DNA is TGTGCCAGCAGGGCCTCAGGGACTTCACCGGGGCCGTTCTTC. Protein product: CASRASGTSPGPFF.

This clonotype showed up just a few times. The chain couples TRBV5-1 to TRBJ2-7; TRBD1 or TRBD2 may be the D gene (5 bases each). Trimming took 0 bases from V and 2 from J, leaving 12 bases between them. Germline V gene lookup returns CDR1 SGHRS and CDR2 YFSETQ. This CDR3 is 15 amino acids long. The CDR3 spells CASSLEGRSPYEQYF. DNA of the CDR3: TGCGCCAGCAGCTTGGAGGGGAGATCCCCCTACGAGCAGTACTTC.

This clonotype was seen only a few times. V gene TRBV15 combines with J gene TRBJ2-5; D may match TRBD1 or TRBD2 (5 bases each). The CDR3 sequence is 15 residues long. The germline V gene has CDR1 LNHNV and CDR2 YYDKDF (reference sequence). The V gene lost 0 bases and the J gene lost 1 base, with 9 bases spanning the gap. CDR3 in DNA: TGTGCCACCAGCAGAGAGGCAGGGACCCAAGAGACCCAGTACTTC. This translates into CATSREAGTQETQYF. Full variable domain (remainder filled in from reference TRBV15 and TRBJ2-5): DAMVIQNPRYQVTQFGKPVTLSCSQTLNHNVMYWYQQKSSQAPKLLFHYYDKDFNNEADTPDNFQSRRPNTSFCFLDIRSPGLGDTAMYLCATSREAGTQETQYFGPGTRLLVL.

V and J are TRBV29-1 and TRBJ2-1; the D is unclear. The CDR3 is 15 residues long. The germline CDR1 and CDR2 sequences are SQVTM and ANQGSEA. V gave up 6 bases and J gave up 0 bases, with 15 bases separating them. CDR3 sequence reads: CSVALDPFSYNEQFF. CDR3 DNA: TGCAGCGTGGCCCTTGACCCCTTCTCCTACAATGAGCAGTTCTTC.

The V and J genes are TRBV19 and TRBJ2-1; 8 positions agree with TRBD1. V lost 1 base to trimming and J lost 2 bases; unmatched junction nucleotides: 7. The CDR3 is 17 residues long. Germline CDR1 LNHDA, CDR2 SQIVND (reference sequence). CDR3 in DNA: TGTGCCAGTAGTATAGGCCCCGGGACAGGTACCTACAATGAGCAGTTCTTC. As protein: CASSIGPGTGTYNEQFF. The entire variable domain, with the rest obtained from reference TRBV19 and TRBJ2-1, is as follows: DGGITQSPKYLFRKEGQNVTLSCEQNLNHDAMYWYRQDPGQGLRLIYYSQIVNDFQKGDIAEGYSVSREKKESFPLTVTSAQKNPTAFYLCASSIGPGTGTYNEQFFGPGTRLTVL.

There are a few counts of this clonotype. The CDR3 sequence is CAILSRLEAFF. The DNA for the CDR3 is TGTGCCATTCTGAGCCGTTTGGAAGCTTTCTTT. V is TRBV12-3 or TRBV12-4 and J is TRBJ1-1; the D is unclear. Trimming took 10 bases from V and 8 from J, leaving 14 bases between them. This CDR3 has 11 amino acids.

The CDR3 region has the DNA TGTGCCAGCAGCCAGATGGGGACAGCCTTCTTC. Protein: CASSQMGTAFF. The V and J genes are TRBV3-1 and TRBJ2-1; TRBD1 matches at 7 bases. The germline V gene has CDR1 LGHDT and CDR2 YNNKEL (reference sequence). This CDR3 spans 11 amino acids. V was clipped by 3 bases and J by 16 bases; unmatched bases: 6.

The rearrangement uses TRBV20-1 and TRBJ2-1; D uncertain. The V end lost 6 bases, the J end lost 12 bases, and 18 bases lay between the germline ends. CDR1 is DFQATT, CDR2 SNEGSKA, per germline (reference sequence). The CDR3 runs 12 residues. CDR3 coding DNA: TGCAGTGCCAGACCGTGTTGTGTCGGGCAGTTCTTC. This gives the protein CSARPCCVGQFF.

This clonotype was seen only a few times. This sequence joins TRBV20-1 and TRBJ2-7; 12 positions agree with TRBD1. The germline V gene has CDR1 DFQATT and CDR2 SNEGSKA (reference sequence). V dropped 3 bases and J dropped 4; count of bases not matched to a gene: 7. The CDR3 is made up of 15 amino acids. The CDR3 region has the DNA TGCAGTGCTAGGATGGGACAGGGGGCGTCATACGAGCAGTACTTC. Translated: CSARMGQGASYEQYF.

This clonotype was recorded a few times. This chain joins TRBV3-1 and TRBJ2-6; D unclear. Germline V gives CDR1 LGHDT, CDR2 YNNKEL (reference sequence). Trimming took 7 bases from V and 0 from J, leaving 7 bases between them. The CDR3 contains 14 residues. The CDR3 bases are TGTGCCAGCACCACGAGCTCTGGGGCCAACGTCCTGACTTTC. It translates to CASTTSSGANVLTF.

The table lists this clonotype with a few counts. This chain connects TRBV7-3 to TRBJ1-1; 7 bases align to TRBD1. V shed 4 bases, J shed 3 bases, and the junction held 2 bases outside the gene matches. The V gene's germline CDR1 is SGHTA and CDR2 FQGTGA. The CDR3 contains 13 residues. The DNA of the CDR3 is TGTGCCAGCAGCTCTCAGGGGGACACTGAAGCTTTCTTT. Its protein is CASSSQGDTEAFF.

This clonotype occurred a few times. CDR3 sequence: CSAAGTTFSNEQFF. The CDR3 DNA is TGCAGTGCAGCCGGGACTACTTTCTCTAATGAGCAGTTCTTC. V and J are TRBV20-1 and TRBJ2-1, with TRBD2 matching over 7 bases. This CDR3 contains 14 residues. CDR1 and CDR2 (germline): DFQATT, SNEGSKA (reference sequence). Unmatched junction bases numbered 12, after V lost 6 bases and J lost 7 bases.

This chain uses TRBV6-2 or TRBV6-3 with TRBJ1-5, with D tentatively TRBD1 (6 bases). Germline V gene lookup returns CDR1 MNHEY and CDR2 SVGEGT. Trimming left V 8 bases short and J 2 bases short, with 13 bases between. The CDR3 extends over 14 amino acids. The CDR3, as DNA: TGTGCCAGCCGAGAAGGGGGAGGCAATCAGCCCCAGCATTTT. Translation gives CASREGGGNQPQHF.

The chain recombines TRBV6-2 or TRBV6-3 with TRBJ2-6, with a tentative D call TRBD2 (5 bases). The CDR3 totals 15 residues. CDR1 is MNHEY, CDR2 SVGEGT, per germline. V gave up 4 bases and J gave up 3 bases, with 10 bases separating them. CDR3 protein: CASSWARGGANVLTF. The CDR3 DNA follows: TGTGCCAGCAGTTGGGCCCGGGGTGGGGCCAACGTCCTGACTTTC.

Here the CDR3 reads CSAREGTGRNIQYF. For the CDR3, the DNA is TGCAGTGCTAGAGAGGGGACAGGTAGAAACATTCAGTACTTC. The chain employs TRBV20-1 and TRBJ2-4, with 8 bases identical to TRBD1. The CDR3 runs 14 residues. Trimming cost V 0 bases and J 6 bases; bases outside gene matches: 4. Germline CDR1 and CDR2: DFQATT and SNEGSKA (reference sequence).

This clonotype turned up a few times. The chain carries TRBV29-1 and TRBJ2-1; 8 bases are a match to TRBD2. V was clipped by 5 bases and J by 0 bases; unmatched bases: 6. The CDR3 runs to 15 residues. Germline assignment: CDR1 SQVTM and CDR2 ANQGSEA. CDR3 residues: CSVTGGGSSYNEQFF. The CDR3 nucleotides read TGCAGCGTTACCGGGGGGGGGAGCTCCTACAATGAGCAGTTCTTC.

V is TRBV7-2 and J is TRBJ1-2; TRBD1 matches at 8 bases. Germline CDR1 reads SGHTA; CDR2 reads FQGNSA. V shed 3 bases, J shed 3 bases, and the junction held 9 bases outside the gene matches. The CDR3 contains 16 residues. For the CDR3, the DNA is TGTGCCAGCAGCTTGAACGCCAGGGGGCTCGACTATGGCTACACCTTC. As protein: CASSLNARGLDYGYTF. Drawing the rest from reference TRBV7-2 and TRBJ1-2, the complete variable domain is GAGVSQSPSNKVTEKGKDVELRCDPISGHTALYWYRQSLGQGLEFLIYFQGNSAPDKSGLPSDRFSAERTGGSVSTLTIQRTQQEDSAVYLCASSLNARGLDYGYTFGSGTRLTVV.